A selection of T cell receptor beta chains follows, all from one sample in a study of cytomegalovirus exposure and HLA in healthy donors. Libraries were prepared by immunoSEQ multiplex PCR; TCRdb keeps only in-frame clonotypes and omits some of them. Of under 150,000 clones in the sample, approximately 90% were seen once. Input material: PBMCs. The source of these receptors is a young woman in good health and CMV-seropositive. Each CDR3 is given with its conserved first and last residue. Each record gives: J gene, clone size, D gene, V gene, CDR3 protein, CDR3 DNA. D genes are given only for firm matches. Clone sizes are given selectively: once, few, many, or a class where the clone is expanded.

J: TRBJ2-5; size: once; D: .; V: TRBV9; CDR3: CASKPPEYF; DNA: TGTGCCAGCAAGCCCCCTGAGTACTTC
J: TRBJ2-7; size: .; D: TRBD2; V: TRBV6-6; CDR3: CASRERREGSYEQYF; DNA: TGTGCCAGCAGGGAGAGGCGGGAGGGCTCCTACGAGCAGTACTTC
J: TRBJ1-5; size: once; D: TRBD1; V: TRBV18; CDR3: CASSPGQGGQPQHF; DNA: TGTGCCAGCTCACCAGGACAGGGCGGCCAGCCCCAGCATTTT
J: TRBJ1-2; size: .; D: TRBD1; V: TRBV7-9; CDR3: CASRLTGNNYGYTF; DNA: TGTGCCAGCAGACTGACAGGGAATAACTATGGCTACACCTTC
J: TRBJ1-5; size: .; D: .; V: TRBV2; CDR3: CASNSQGLNQPQHF; DNA: TGTGCCAGCAACTCGCAGGGGTTAAATCAGCCCCAGCATTTT
J: TRBJ2-1; size: .; D: .; V: TRBV5-4; CDR3: CASSLVPGRGYNEQFF; DNA: TGTGCCAGCAGCTTGGTCCCCGGGAGAGGCTACAATGAGCAGTTCTTC
J: TRBJ2-7; size: .; D: .; V: TRBV13; CDR3: CASSLPHHYEQYF; DNA: TGTGCCAGCAGCTTACCCCATCACTACGAGCAGTACTTC
J: TRBJ1-5; size: once; D: .; V: TRBV7-2; CDR3: CASSLGGYSNQPQHF; DNA: TGTGCCAGCAGCTTAGGCGGGTATAGCAATCAGCCCCAGCATTTT
J: TRBJ2-7; size: .; D: TRBD1; V: TRBV9; CDR3: CASSAGTGKTYEQYF; DNA: TGTGCCAGCAGCGCCGGGACAGGGAAAACCTACGAGCAGTACTTC
J: TRBJ2-7; size: .; D: TRBD1; V: TRBV7-3; CDR3: CASSPTGGSYEQYF; DNA: TGTGCCAGCAGCCCGACAGGGGGGTCCTACGAGCAGTACTTC
J: TRBJ2-5; size: .; D: TRBD1; V: TRBV11-2; CDR3: CASSSHTGGGETQYF; DNA: TGTGCCAGCAGCTCCCACACAGGGGGCGGTGAGACCCAGTACTTC
J: TRBJ1-6; size: .; D: TRBD1; V: TRBV5-4; CDR3: CASSRGLNSPLHF; DNA: TGTGCCAGCAGCAGGGGGCTTAATTCACCCCTCCACTTT
J: TRBJ2-1; size: .; D: .; V: TRBV7-8; CDR3: CASSPLTYNEQFF; DNA: TGTGCCAGCAGCCCCCTAACCTACAATGAGCAGTTCTTC
J: TRBJ1-1; size: .; D: .; V: TRBV5-1; CDR3: CASSPTKTVNTEAFF; DNA: TGCGCCAGCAGCCCTACAAAGACAGTGAACACTGAAGCTTTCTTT
J: TRBJ2-3; size: .; D: TRBD2; V: TRBV6-5; CDR3: CASSYSASGITDTQYF; DNA: TGTGCCAGCAGTTACTCTGCTAGCGGGATCACAGATACGCAGTATTTT
J: TRBJ1-2; size: once; D: TRBD1; V: TRBV5-4; CDR3: CASGGTAPYGYTF; DNA: TGTGCCAGCGGTGGGACAGCACCCTATGGCTACACCTTC
J: TRBJ1-1; size: .; D: TRBD1; V: TRBV5-4; CDR3: CASSPTGPLANTEAFF; DNA: TGTGCCAGCAGCCCGACAGGGCCACTCGCGAACACTGAAGCTTTCTTT
J: TRBJ2-7; size: .; D: .; V: TRBV6-5; CDR3: CASSYSRRSGEQYF; DNA: TGTGCCAGCAGTTACAGTCGACGGTCGGGTGAGCAGTACTTC